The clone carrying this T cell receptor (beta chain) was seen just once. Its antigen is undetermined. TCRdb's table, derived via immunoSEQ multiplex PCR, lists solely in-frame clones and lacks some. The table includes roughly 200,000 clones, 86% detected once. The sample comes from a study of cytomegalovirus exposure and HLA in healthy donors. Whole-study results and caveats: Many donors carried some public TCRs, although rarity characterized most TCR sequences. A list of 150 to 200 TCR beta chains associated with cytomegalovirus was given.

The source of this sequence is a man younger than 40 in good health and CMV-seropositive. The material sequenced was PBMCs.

Written as DNA, the CDR3 is TGTGCCAGCAGCCTCCCTGGACTAGCGGGGGGGCCTAGGCAGACCCAGTACTTC. Translation gives CASSLPGLAGGPRQTQYF. The J gene is TRBJ2-5, the V gene TRBV7-6, with 15 bases aligning to TRBD2. Trimming cost V 5 bases and J 6 bases; bases outside gene matches: 13. The CDR3 has 18 amino acids. CDR1 SGHVS and CDR2 FNYEAQ come from the germline V gene.